This entry concerns a single TCR beta chain. The clone's antigen remains unknown. Base qualities are missing; no much larger clone stands one base away. This sample is part of a study of human T cells and chemical hapten exposure (dated by TCRdb to about 2021). The study in broad terms: For sensitization, 2% DPC in acetone was applied to a 2 cm by 2 cm area of upper inner arm skin. Throughout the study period of 20 to 30 weeks, patients also received therapeutic DPC doses to the scalp every week. Patch testing was performed on the upper back with Finn chambers containing 0.01% DPC, and the patch tests were scored after 6 days according to International Contact Dermatitis Research Group standards. Most of the patients in the cohort were female, and the cohort covered alopecia areata with under or over 50% scalp involvement, alopecia totalis and alopecia universalis. Libraries were pooled for sequencing, and variation in per-sample TCR yields was attributed mainly to small differences in library volumes within the pool. In alopecia patients, the study followed how the peripheral blood TCR repertoire changed in vivo over primary and secondary sensitization to diphenylcyclopropenone (DPC), a hapten. Blood samples were taken from patients before sensitization (week 0) and at 2, 6 and about 24 weeks after DPC sensitization. About 27 alopecia patients gave blood for TCR sequencing at one to four time points (pre-sensitization, 2, 6 and 24 weeks).

The CDR3 spans 14 residues, from the cysteine through the phenylalanine. The sequence is cut down to CDR3 DNA, 42 bases in frame from base 1. CDR1 is given as SNHLY and CDR2 as FYNNEI, both from the germline V gene. V and J are truncated by 9 bases and 9 bases respectively, leaving an intervening sequence of 21 bases. Summary of the overall study and its limitations: Patch test score correlated positively with the number of PT1 expanded TCRs, reaching significance at thresholds 8, 16 and 32 but not at 4. After repeated subsampling, changes were observed in the strength of the expansion versus patch-test correlation and in the threshold at which the correlation became significant. Significantly more large CDR3 similarity clusters were formed by expanded TCRs than by pre-sensitization or healthy control sets, consistent with antigen-driven responses. Because every patient had alopecia, a presumed autoimmune disease, the patients' immune response might differ from that of healthy individuals. No change with DPC sensitization was found in the number of TCRs above 1 in 1000 frequency, and no evidence of global repertoire structure alterations was found.

The sample's time point label, in plain terms: patch test 2, 6 weeks after DPC sensitization. Sample treatment or condition, as interpreted from the label and publication: therapeutic diphenylcyclopropenone sensitization with weekly scalp DPC. At every patch-test visit, the blood draw took place before the patch test was put on. To be eligible, patients had to be aged 18 to 70, diagnosed with alopecia and judged suitable for DPC therapy, while pregnant patients were excluded. Unfractionated whole blood was collected in Tempus Blood RNA tubes, and total RNA was extracted from that blood. Library preparation employed RACE. For sequencing, a NextSeq 500 was employed. During library preparation, unique molecular identifiers were attached to individual cDNA molecules so that TCRs could be counted quantitatively and reproducibly. Each blood RNA sample was used to sequence both TCR alpha and TCR beta chains. The authors' analysis ran thus. Samples had a median of 95,638 TCRs, with a range from roughly 23,224 to 750,000. V, J and CDR3 annotation of the TCR reads was performed with the Decombinator software suite. For PS versus PT1 abundance plots, all samples were subsampled to the same number of TCRs (28,000). TCRs were defined as expanded if absent before sensitization and observed at least eight times at the 2-week time point. The public reads were quality trimmed at Q25 with fastp and then assembled into clones with MiXCR by TCRdb, keeping productive beta chains. A single entry per CDR3 protein holds the most common genes and DNA from its merged rows. Clone size and V and J calls follow TCRdb, not the original study. This sample has some 80,000 distinct CDR3 sequences in its table, and approximately 10% of those were observed once. The ten largest clones capture approximately 1.4% of the sample.

The chain joins TRBV2 to TRBJ2-1, with TRBD1 tentatively as D gene (5 bases match). This material consisted of whole blood, taken in connection with sensitization to the hapten diphenylcyclopropenone (DPC). This clonotype originated in a young man with alopecia areata. Some clones in this sample may be carry-over from other donors' samples. The DNA sequence reads TGTGCCAGTAGTTCAGGGATCCTCCAATTTGAGCAGTTCTTC. Its product reads: CASSSGILQFEQFF.